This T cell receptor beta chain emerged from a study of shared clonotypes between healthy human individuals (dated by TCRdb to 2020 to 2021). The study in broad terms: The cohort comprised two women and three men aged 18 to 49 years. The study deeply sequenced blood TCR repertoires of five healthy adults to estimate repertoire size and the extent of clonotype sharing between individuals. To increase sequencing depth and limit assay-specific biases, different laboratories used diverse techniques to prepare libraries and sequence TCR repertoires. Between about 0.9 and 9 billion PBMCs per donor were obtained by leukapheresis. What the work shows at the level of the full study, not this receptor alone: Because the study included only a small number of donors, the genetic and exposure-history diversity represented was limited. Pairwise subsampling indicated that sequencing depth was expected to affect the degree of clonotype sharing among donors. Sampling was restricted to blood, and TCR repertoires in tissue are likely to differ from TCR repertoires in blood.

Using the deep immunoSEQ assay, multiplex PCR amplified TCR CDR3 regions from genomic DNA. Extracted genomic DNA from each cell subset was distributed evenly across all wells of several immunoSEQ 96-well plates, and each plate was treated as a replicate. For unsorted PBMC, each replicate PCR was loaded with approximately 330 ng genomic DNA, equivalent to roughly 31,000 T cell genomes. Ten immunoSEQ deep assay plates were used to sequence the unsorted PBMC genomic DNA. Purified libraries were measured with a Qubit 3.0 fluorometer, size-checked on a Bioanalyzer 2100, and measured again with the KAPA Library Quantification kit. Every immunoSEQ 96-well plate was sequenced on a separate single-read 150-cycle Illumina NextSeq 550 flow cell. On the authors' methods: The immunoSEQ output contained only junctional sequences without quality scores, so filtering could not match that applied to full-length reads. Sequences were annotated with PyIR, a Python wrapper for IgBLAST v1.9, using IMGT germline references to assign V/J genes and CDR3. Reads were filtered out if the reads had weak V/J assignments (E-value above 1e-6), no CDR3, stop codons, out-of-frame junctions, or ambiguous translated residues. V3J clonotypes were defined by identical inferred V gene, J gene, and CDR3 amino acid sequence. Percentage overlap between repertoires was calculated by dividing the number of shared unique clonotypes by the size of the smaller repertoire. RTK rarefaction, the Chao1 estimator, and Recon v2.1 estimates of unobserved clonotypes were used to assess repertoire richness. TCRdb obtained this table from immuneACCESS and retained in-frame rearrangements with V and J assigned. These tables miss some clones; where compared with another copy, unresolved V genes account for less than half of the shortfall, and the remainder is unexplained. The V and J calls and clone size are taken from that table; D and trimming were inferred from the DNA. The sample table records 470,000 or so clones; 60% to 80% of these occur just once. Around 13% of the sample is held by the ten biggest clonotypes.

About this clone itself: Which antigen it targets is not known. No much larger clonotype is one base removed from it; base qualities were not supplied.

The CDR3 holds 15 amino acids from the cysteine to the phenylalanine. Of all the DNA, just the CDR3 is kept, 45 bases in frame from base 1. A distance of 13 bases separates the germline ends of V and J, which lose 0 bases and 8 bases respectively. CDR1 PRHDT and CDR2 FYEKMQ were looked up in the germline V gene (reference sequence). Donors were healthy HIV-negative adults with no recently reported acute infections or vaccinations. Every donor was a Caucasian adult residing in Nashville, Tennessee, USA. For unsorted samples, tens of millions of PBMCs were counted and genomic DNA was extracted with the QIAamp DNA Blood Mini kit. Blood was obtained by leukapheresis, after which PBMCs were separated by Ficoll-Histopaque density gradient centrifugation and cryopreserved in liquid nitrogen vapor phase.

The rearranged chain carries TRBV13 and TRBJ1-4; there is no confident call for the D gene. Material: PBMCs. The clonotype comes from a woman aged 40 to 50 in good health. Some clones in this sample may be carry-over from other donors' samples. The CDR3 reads CASSLGLGRSEKLFF. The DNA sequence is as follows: TGTGCCAGCAGCTTAGGTTTGGGAAGGAGCGAAAAACTGTTTTTT. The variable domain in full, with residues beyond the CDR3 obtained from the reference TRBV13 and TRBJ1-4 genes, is AAGVIQSPRHLIKEKRETATLKCYPIPRHDTVYWYQQGPGQDPQFLISFYEKMQSDKGSIPDRFSAQQFSDYHSELNMSSLELGDSALYFCASSLGLGRSEKLFFGSGTQLSVL.